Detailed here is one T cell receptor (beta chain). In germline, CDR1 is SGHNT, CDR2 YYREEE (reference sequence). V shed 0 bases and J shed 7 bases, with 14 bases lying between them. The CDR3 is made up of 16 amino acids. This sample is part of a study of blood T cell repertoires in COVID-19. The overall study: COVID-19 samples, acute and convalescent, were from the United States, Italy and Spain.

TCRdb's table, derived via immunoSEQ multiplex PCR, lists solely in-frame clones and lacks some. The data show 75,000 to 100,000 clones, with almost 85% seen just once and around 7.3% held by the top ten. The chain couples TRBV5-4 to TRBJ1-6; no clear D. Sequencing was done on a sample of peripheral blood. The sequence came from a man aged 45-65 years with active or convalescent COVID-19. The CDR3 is CASSLGDIRKNSPLHF. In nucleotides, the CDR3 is TGTGCCAGCAGCTTGGGAGACATCCGAAAAAATTCACCCCTCCACTTT.